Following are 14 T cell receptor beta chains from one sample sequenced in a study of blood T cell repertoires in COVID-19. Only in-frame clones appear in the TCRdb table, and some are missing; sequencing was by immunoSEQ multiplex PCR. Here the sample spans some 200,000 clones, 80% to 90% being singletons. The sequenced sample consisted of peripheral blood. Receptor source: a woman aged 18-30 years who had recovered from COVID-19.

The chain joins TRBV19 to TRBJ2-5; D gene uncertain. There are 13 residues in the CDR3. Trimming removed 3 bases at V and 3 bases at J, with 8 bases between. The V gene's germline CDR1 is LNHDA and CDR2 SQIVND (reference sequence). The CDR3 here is CASSMRREETQYF. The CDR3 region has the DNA TGTGCCAGTAGTATGAGGCGTGAAGAGACCCAGTACTTC.

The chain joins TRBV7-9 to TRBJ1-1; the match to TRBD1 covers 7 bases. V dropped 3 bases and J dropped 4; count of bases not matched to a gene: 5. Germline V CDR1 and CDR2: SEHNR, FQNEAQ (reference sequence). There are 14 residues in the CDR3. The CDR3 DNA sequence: TGTGCCAGCAGCTTGGGACAGTTCGGCACTGAAGCTTTCTTT. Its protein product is CASSLGQFGTEAFF.

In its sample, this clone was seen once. In DNA, the CDR3 is TGTGCCAGCAGTTACTCGCAGTTGGCTAGCTACGAGCAGTACTTC. It codes for CASSYSQLASYEQYF. The chain has TRBV6-5 and TRBJ2-7, with D unresolved. Germline-derived CDR1 and CDR2 are MNHEY and SVGAGI. The CDR3 consists of 15 residues. Trimming stripped 0 bases from V and 3 bases from J, with 12 bases between.

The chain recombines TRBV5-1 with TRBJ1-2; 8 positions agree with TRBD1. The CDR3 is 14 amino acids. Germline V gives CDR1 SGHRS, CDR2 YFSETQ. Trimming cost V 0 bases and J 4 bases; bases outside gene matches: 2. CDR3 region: CASSLGTGTYGYTF. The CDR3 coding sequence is TGCGCCAGCAGCTTGGGGACAGGGACCTATGGCTACACCTTC.

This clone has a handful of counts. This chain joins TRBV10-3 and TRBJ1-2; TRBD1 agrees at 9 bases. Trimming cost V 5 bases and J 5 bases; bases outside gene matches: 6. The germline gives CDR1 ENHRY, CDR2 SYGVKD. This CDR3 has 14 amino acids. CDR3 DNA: TGTGCCATCAGTCCGCCGGGACAGGGATATGGCTACACCTTC. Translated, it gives CAISPPGQGYGYTF.

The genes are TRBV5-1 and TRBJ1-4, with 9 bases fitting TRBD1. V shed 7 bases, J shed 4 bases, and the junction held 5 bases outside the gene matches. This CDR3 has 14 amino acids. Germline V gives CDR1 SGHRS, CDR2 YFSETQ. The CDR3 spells CASGTGLGNEKLFF. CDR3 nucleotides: TGCGCCAGCGGGACAGGGCTCGGTAATGAAAAACTGTTTTTT.

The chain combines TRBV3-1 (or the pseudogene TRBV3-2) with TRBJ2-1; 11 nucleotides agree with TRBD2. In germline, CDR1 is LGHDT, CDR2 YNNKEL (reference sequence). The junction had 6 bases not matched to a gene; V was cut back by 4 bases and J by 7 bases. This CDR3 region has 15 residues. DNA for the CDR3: TGTGCCAGCAGCCTCCTAGCGGGGGGAGGGAATGAGCAGTTCTTC. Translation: CASSLLAGGGNEQFF.

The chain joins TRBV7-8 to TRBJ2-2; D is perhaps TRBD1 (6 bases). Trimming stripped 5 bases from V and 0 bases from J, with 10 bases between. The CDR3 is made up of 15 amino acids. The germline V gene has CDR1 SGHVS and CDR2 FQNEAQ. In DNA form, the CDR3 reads TGTGCCAGCAGCCGGACAGCCGCGAACACCGGGGAGCTGTTTTTT. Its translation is CASSRTAANTGELFF. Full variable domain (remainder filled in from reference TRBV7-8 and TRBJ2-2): GAGVSQSPRYKVAKRGQDVALRCDPISGHVSLFWYQQALGQGPEFLTYFQNEAQLDKSGLPSDRFFAERPEGSVSTLKIQRTQQEDSAVYLCASSRTAANTGELFFGEGSRLTVL.

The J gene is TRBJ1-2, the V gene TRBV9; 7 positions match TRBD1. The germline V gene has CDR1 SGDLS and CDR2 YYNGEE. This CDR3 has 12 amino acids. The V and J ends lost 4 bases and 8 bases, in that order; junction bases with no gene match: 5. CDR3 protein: CASSLGQRGYTF. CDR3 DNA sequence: TGTGCCAGCAGCTTGGGACAGAGGGGCTACACCTTC.

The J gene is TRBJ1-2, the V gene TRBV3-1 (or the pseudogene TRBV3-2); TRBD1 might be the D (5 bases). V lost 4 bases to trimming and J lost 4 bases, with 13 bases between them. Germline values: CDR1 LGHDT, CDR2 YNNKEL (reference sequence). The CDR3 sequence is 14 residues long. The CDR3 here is CASSPRDLLYGYTF. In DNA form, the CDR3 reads TGTGCCAGCAGCCCACGGGACTTACTCTATGGCTACACCTTC.

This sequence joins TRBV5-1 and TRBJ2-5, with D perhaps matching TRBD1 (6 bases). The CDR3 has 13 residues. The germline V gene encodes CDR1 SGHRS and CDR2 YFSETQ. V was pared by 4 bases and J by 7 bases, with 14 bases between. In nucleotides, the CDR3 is TGCGCCAGCAGCCCCGGGACATACGTGACCCAGTACTTC. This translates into CASSPGTYVTQYF. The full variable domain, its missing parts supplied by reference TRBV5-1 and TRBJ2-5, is KAGVTQTPRYLIKTRGQQVTLSCSPISGHRSVSWYQQTPGQGLQFLFEYFSETQRNKGNFPGRFSGRQFSNSRSEMNVSTLELGDSALYLCASSPGTYVTQYFGPGTRLLVL.

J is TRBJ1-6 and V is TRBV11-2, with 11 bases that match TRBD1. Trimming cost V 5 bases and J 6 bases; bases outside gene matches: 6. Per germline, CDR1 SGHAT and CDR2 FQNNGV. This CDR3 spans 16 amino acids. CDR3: CASSRPGQGGNSPLHF. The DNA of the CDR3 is TGTGCCAGCAGCCGTCCGGGACAGGGGGGTAATTCACCCCTCCACTTT.

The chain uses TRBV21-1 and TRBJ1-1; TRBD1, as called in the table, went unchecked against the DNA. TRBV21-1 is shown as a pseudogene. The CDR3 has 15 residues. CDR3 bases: TGTGCCAGCAGCATCCAGGGACAGGGGCACACTGAAGCTTTCTTT. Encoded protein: CASSIQGQGHTEAFF.

In DNA, the CDR3 is TGTGCCAGCAGCGTAGCCCCTTCGACAAGGGGTGGGGAAAACATTCAGTACTTC. This sequence encodes CASSVAPSTRGGENIQYF. The chain is built from TRBV9 and TRBJ2-4; D might be TRBD1 (5 bases). Germline CDR1 and CDR2: SGDLS and YYNGEE. The CDR3 extends over 18 amino acids. Trimming pared 0 bases from V and 5 bases from J, leaving 21 bases between.